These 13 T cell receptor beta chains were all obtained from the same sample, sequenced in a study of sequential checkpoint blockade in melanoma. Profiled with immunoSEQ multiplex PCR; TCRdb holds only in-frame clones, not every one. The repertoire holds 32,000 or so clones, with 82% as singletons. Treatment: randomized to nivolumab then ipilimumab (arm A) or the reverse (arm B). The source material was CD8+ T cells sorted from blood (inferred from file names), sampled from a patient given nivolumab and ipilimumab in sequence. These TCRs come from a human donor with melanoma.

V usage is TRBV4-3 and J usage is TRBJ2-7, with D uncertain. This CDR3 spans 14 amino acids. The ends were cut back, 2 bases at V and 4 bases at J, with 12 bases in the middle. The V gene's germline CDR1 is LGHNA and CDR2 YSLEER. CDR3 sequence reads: CASSQSTTGYEQYF. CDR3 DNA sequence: TGCGCCAGCAGCCAATCCACGACCGGGTACGAGCAGTACTTC.

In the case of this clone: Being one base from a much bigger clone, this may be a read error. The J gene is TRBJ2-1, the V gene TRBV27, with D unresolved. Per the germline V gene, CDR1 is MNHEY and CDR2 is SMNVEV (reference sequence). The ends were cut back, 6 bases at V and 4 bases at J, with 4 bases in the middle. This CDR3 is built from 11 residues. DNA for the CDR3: TGTGCCAGCAGACTTTACAATGAGCAGTTCTTC. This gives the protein CASRLYNEQFF.

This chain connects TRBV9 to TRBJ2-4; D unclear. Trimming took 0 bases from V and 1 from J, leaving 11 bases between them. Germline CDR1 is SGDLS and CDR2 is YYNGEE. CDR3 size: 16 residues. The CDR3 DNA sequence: TGTGCCAGCAGCGTAGCACCGGGTATCGCCAAAAACATTCAGTACTTC. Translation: CASSVAPGIAKNIQYF.

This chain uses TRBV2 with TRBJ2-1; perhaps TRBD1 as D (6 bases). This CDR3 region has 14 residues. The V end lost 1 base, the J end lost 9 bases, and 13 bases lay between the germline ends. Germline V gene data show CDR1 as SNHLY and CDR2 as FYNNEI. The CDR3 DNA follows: TGTGCCAGCAGTGAAGTTACAGGGTTGGGTGAGCAGTTCTTC. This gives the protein CASSEVTGLGEQFF.

The CDR3 here is CASSEGSYSGANVLTF. The CDR3 DNA follows: TGCGCCAGCAGTGAGGGCTCTTACTCTGGGGCCAACGTCCTGACTTTC. The J gene is TRBJ2-6, the V gene TRBV10-1; D unclear. CDR3 length: 16 residues. Germline V lookup: CDR1 WNHNN, CDR2 SYGVQD (reference sequence). Trimming removed 2 bases from V and 0 bases from J, with 8 bases in between.

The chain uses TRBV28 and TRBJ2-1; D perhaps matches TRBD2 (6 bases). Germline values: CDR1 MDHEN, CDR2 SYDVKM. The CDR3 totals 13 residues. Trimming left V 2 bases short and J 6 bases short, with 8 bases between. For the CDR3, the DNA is TGTGCCAGCAGTTTAGCGGGAAGCAATGAGCAGTTCTTC. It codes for CASSLAGSNEQFF.

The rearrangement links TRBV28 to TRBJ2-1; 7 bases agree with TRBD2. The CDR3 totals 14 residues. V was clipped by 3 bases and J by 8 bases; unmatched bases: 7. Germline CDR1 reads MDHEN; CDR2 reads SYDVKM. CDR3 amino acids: CASSFGGTLDEQFF. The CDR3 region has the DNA TGTGCCAGCAGTTTCGGGGGGACGCTCGATGAGCAGTTCTTC.

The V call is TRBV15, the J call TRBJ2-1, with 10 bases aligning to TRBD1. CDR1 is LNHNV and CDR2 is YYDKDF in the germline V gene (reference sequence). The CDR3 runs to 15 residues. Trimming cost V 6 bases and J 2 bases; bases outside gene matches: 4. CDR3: CATRQGQGPYNEQFF. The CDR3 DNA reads TGTGCCACCAGACAGGGACAGGGGCCCTACAATGAGCAGTTCTTC.

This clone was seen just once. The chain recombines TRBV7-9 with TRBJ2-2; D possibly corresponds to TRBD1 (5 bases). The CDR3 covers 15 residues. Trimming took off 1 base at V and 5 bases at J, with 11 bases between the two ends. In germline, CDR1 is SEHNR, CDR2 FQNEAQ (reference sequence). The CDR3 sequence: CASSLGDKGTGELFF. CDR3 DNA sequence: TGTGCCAGCAGCTTAGGGGATAAGGGGACCGGGGAGCTGTTTTTT. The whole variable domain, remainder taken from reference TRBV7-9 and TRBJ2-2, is DTGVSQNPRHKITKRGQNVTFRCDPISEHNRLYWYRQTLGQGPEFLTYFQNEAQLEKSRLLSDRFSAERPKGSFSTLEIQRTEQGDSAMYLCASSLGDKGTGELFFGEGSRLTVL.

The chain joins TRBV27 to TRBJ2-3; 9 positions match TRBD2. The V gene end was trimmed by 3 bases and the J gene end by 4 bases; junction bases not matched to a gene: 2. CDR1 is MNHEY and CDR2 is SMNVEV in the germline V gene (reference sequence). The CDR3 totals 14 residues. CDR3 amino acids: CASSFGGRADTQYF. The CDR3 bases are TGTGCCAGCAGTTTTGGCGGGAGGGCAGATACGCAGTATTTT.

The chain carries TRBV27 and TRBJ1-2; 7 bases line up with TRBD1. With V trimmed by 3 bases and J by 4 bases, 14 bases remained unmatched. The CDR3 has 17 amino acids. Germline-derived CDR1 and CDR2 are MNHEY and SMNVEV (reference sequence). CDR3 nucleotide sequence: TGTGCCAGCAGTTTCAAGACAGGGACAGAGTACTTCTATGGCTACACCTTC. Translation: CASSFKTGTEYFYGYTF.

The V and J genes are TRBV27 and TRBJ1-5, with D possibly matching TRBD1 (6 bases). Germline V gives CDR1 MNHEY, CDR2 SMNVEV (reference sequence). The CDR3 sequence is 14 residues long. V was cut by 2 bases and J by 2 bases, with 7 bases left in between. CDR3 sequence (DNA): TGTGCCAGCAGTTTAAGGACAGGCAATCAGCCCCAGCATTTT. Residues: CASSLRTGNQPQHF.

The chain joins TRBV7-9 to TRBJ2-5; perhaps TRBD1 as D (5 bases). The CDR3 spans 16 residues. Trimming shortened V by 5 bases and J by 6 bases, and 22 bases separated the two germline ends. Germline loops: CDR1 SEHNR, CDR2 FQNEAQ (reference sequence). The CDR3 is CASSGVKGYDIKTQYF. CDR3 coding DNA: TGTGCCAGCAGCGGAGTGAAGGGGTACGATATAAAGACCCAGTACTTC.